Shown below are 25 T cell receptor beta chains from a single sample sequenced in a study of T-cell memory formation after mild COVID-19. TCRdb re-derived calls from the 5' RACE reads in MiXCR, one entry per CDR3 protein. The data show 350,000 to 450,000 distinct CDR3 sequences, more than 20% seen once. Sequencing was carried out using PBMCs or a T cell subset sorted from them (not recorded which). These receptors all come from an adult woman who had mild COVID-19 (a few samples of this study predate the infection). Cell type and time point are not known.

This chain's CDR3 is CAISDRAGSYEQYF. The DNA of the CDR3 is TGTGCCATCAGTGATCGGGCAGGGTCCTACGAGCAGTACTTC. This rearrangement joins TRBV10-3 to TRBJ2-7, with a possible D match to TRBD1 (5 bases). Trimming took off 3 bases at V and 1 base at J, with 10 bases between the two ends. CDR1 is ENHRY and CDR2 is SYGVKD in the germline V gene. The CDR3 length is 14 residues.

This clonotype showed up just a few times. The rearrangement uses TRBV6-1 and TRBJ1-2; tentatively, D is TRBD1 (5 bases). Germline V gene lookup returns CDR1 MNHNS and CDR2 SASEGT. The CDR3 totals 15 residues. The V end was cut by 2 bases, the J end by 1 base, with 11 bases between. The CDR3 region is CASSEQAGLNYGYTF. In DNA form, the CDR3 reads TGTGCCAGCAGTGAACAGGCAGGGCTTAACTATGGCTACACCTTC.

V gene TRBV9 combines with J gene TRBJ1-1; 7 bases align to TRBD1. The V and J ends lost 4 bases and 3 bases, in that order; junction bases with no gene match: 9. CDR1 and CDR2 (germline): SGDLS, YYNGEE. This CDR3 contains 15 residues. The CDR3 coding sequence is TGTGCCAGCAGCTCAGGGGGGGCGCGGGACACTGAAGCTTTCTTT. Translated, it gives CASSSGGARDTEAFF.

This chain joins TRBV2 and TRBJ1-1; D is unclear. There are 13 residues in the CDR3. V lost 3 bases to trimming and J lost 12 bases, with 17 bases between them. Germline V gene sequence: CDR1 SNHLY, CDR2 FYNNEI. CDR3 region: CASSDTKNELPFF. The CDR3 nucleotides are TGTGCCAGCAGTGACACAAAGAACGAATTACCTTTCTTT. The complete variable domain, with remaining parts taken from reference TRBV2 and TRBJ1-1, reads EPEVTQTPSHQVTQMGQEVILRCVPISNHLYFYWYRQILGQKVEFLVSFYNNEISEKSEIFDDQFSVERPDGSNFTLKIRSTKLEDSAMYFCASSDTKNELPFFGQGTRLTVV.

This chain joins TRBV9 and TRBJ2-5, with TRBD2 matching over 8 bases. V lost 3 bases, J lost 5 bases, and 21 bases stayed unmatched. This CDR3 has 19 residues. Germline CDR1 is SGDLS and CDR2 is YYNGEE. In DNA, the CDR3 is TGTGCCAGCAGCGCCCCCCCGACTAGCGACCCTAACGGGTGGGAGACCCAGTACTTC. It specifies CASSAPPTSDPNGWETQYF.

The gene calls are TRBV20-1 and TRBJ2-3, with 11 bases identical to TRBD1. Germline assignment: CDR1 DFQATT and CDR2 SNEGSKA (reference sequence). CDR3 length: 16 residues. Trimming at V came to 2 bases and at J to 6 bases, leaving 10 bases not matched to a gene. CDR3: CSARRTGGPGWDTQYF. The CDR3 region has the DNA TGCAGTGCTAGAAGGACAGGGGGCCCGGGGTGGGATACGCAGTATTTT.

V and J are TRBV29-1 and TRBJ2-2; 8 bases line up with TRBD1. The trim removed 6 bases at V and 9 bases at J, leaving 9 bases unmatched. CDR1 is SQVTM, CDR2 ANQGSEA, per germline. The CDR3 has 13 residues. The CDR3 loop is CSVASTGVRELFF. The CDR3 region has the DNA TGCAGCGTAGCCTCGACAGGGGTCCGGGAGCTGTTTTTT.

The chain carries TRBV7-9 and TRBJ2-1, with a weak D call TRBD2 (5 bases). V was shortened by 3 bases and J by 8 bases, with 11 bases between the two germline ends. The CDR3 covers 13 residues. Germline-derived CDR1 and CDR2 are SEHNR and FQNEAQ (reference sequence). DNA of the CDR3: TGTGCCAGCAGCTTGAGTGTGCGGGATGAGCAGTTCTTC. Translation gives CASSLSVRDEQFF.

This chain links TRBV15 with TRBJ1-5, with unresolved D. The CDR3 is 15 residues long. Germline V CDR1 and CDR2: LNHNV, YYDKDF (reference sequence). Trimming stripped 4 bases from V and 0 bases from J, with 10 bases between. CDR3 DNA sequence: TGTGCCACCAGCACCCAAGTCAATAGCAATCAGCCCCAGCATTTT. It codes for CATSTQVNSNQPQHF.

This clonotype came up a few times. CDR3 DNA sequence: TGTGCCAGCAGCCGAAGGGGCCCCTACGAGCAGTACTTC. Translation: CASSRRGPYEQYF. The rearrangement uses TRBV13 and TRBJ2-7, with D possibly TRBD1 on 5 matching bases. This CDR3 has 13 amino acids. The V end was cut by 5 bases, the J end by 2 bases, with 10 bases between. Germline CDR1 is PRHDT and CDR2 is FYEKMQ (reference sequence).

This clonotype was picked up a small number of times. The chain combines TRBV7-8 with TRBJ2-1, with D possibly matching TRBD1 (6 bases). From germline, CDR1 is SGHVS and CDR2 FQNEAQ. Trimming left V 4 bases short and J 2 bases short, with 18 bases between. CDR3 size: 17 residues. CDR3 DNA sequence: TGTGCCAGCAGCTCCCACAGGGTTGATAGGACCTACAATGAGCAGTTCTTC. Translation gives CASSSHRVDRTYNEQFF.

The V gene is TRBV5-1, the J gene TRBJ2-1; 8 nucleotides align to TRBD2. Trimming removed 1 base from V and 7 bases from J; junction bases left unmatched: 7. The CDR3 spans 15 residues. Looked up from germline, CDR1 is SGHRS and CDR2 is YFSETQ. CDR3 nucleotide sequence: TGCGCCAGCAGCTTGAAAAGCGGGGGTCAGAATGAGCAGTTCTTC. Translating it yields CASSLKSGGQNEQFF.

This clonotype was observed a handful of times. The chain employs TRBV2 and TRBJ2-7, with D uncertain. V was shortened by 5 bases and J by 2 bases, with 10 bases between the two germline ends. The V gene's germline CDR1 is SNHLY and CDR2 FYNNEI. The CDR3 has 13 residues. CDR3 amino acids: CASSRITPYEQYF. CDR3 coding DNA: TGTGCCAGCAGTAGAATTACCCCCTACGAGCAGTACTTC.

This clonotype was observed many times. V gene TRBV7-2 combines with J gene TRBJ2-3; D ambiguous. In germline, CDR1 is SGHTA, CDR2 FQGNSA. Trimming pared 3 bases from V and 0 bases from J, leaving 7 bases between. The CDR3 consists of 14 residues. The CDR3, as DNA: TGTGCCAGCAGCTTCTCAGAAAGCACAGATACGCAGTATTTT. It specifies CASSFSESTDTQYF.

This clonotype was counted at least ten times. The chain joins TRBV7-2 to TRBJ2-4; D might be TRBD2 (5 bases). CDR3 length equals 14 residues. CDR1 and CDR2 from the germline V gene are SGHTA and FQGNSA. V lost 3 bases and J lost 0, with 6 bases in between. The CDR3 bases are TGTGCCAGCAGCTTCGGAGGAGCCAAAAACATTCAGTACTTC. It specifies CASSFGGAKNIQYF.

This clonotype was observed a few times. This chain links TRBV7-3 with TRBJ2-7; 10 bases match TRBD2. Germline V gives CDR1 SGHTA, CDR2 FQGTGA. V shed 5 bases, J shed 0 bases, and the junction held 4 bases outside the gene matches. The CDR3 contains 15 residues. This CDR3 is CASSITSGTSYEQYF. The DNA of the CDR3 is TGTGCCAGCAGCATCACTAGCGGGACCTCCTACGAGCAGTACTTC.

This clonotype was seen a handful of times. The J gene is TRBJ2-5, the V gene TRBV3-1, with a possible D match to TRBD2 (5 bases). This CDR3 spans 12 amino acids. The V and J ends lost 1 base and 14 bases respectively, with 14 bases between them. CDR1 is LGHDT and CDR2 is YNNKEL in the germline V gene (reference sequence). The CDR3 reads CASSQAEVGSYF. The CDR3 DNA follows: TGTGCCAGCAGCCAAGCGGAGGTCGGATCTTACTTC.

This clonotype was detected only a few times. This chain joins TRBV20-1 and TRBJ1-6, with 7 bases matching TRBD1. Germline assignment: CDR1 DFQATT and CDR2 SNEGSKA (reference sequence). J lost 5 bases, V lost 8 bases, and 3 bases had no gene match. The CDR3 consists of 12 residues. CDR3 bases: TGCAGTATCAGGGGGGATAATTCACCCCTCCACTTT. Translated: CSIRGDNSPLHF.

The chain employs TRBV20-1 and TRBJ2-7; 11 bases align to TRBD2. Unmatched junction bases numbered 12, after V lost 6 bases and J lost 5 bases. Looked up from germline, CDR1 is DFQATT and CDR2 is SNEGSKA (reference sequence). This CDR3 is 15 amino acids long. The CDR3 spells CSAPDLAGGRNEQYF. The CDR3 DNA is TGCAGTGCCCCGGACCTAGCGGGGGGTCGGAACGAGCAGTACTTC.

The chain combines TRBV4-1 with TRBJ1-4; D is ambiguous. The V and J ends lost 1 base and 16 bases respectively, with 16 bases between them. Germline values: CDR1 MGHRA, CDR2 YSYEKL. CDR3 length: 13 amino acids. The DNA for the CDR3 is TGCGCCAGCAGCCAAGTAGGCAGCCACCGGACGTTTTTT. Protein: CASSQVGSHRTFF.

The chain employs TRBV15 and TRBJ1-2; perhaps TRBD1 as D (6 bases). The CDR3 length is 13 residues. Germline assignment: CDR1 LNHNV and CDR2 YYDKDF (reference sequence). With 3 bases removed from V and 6 bases from J, the gap between germline ends came to 11 bases. CDR3 loop: CATSRQGYNGYTF. The CDR3 DNA reads as TGTGCCACCAGCAGGCAGGGGTACAATGGCTACACCTTC.

A few counts support this clonotype. The chain is built from TRBV10-3 and TRBJ2-3; the D gene is possibly TRBD2 (5 bases). The CDR3 totals 18 residues. Trimming removed 0 bases at V and 6 bases at J, with 22 bases between. CDR1 ENHRY and CDR2 SYGVKD come from the germline V gene. CDR3 bases: TGTGCCATCAGTGAGTCTCCCCTGACTACCCCTCAATGGGATACGCAGTATTTT. The encoded protein is CAISESPLTTPQWDTQYF.

The CDR3 DNA sequence: TGTGCCAGCAGTCCAAAGACAGTCAACTATGGCTACACCTTC. As protein: CASSPKTVNYGYTF. The V and J genes are TRBV12-3 or TRBV12-4 and TRBJ1-2; D may be TRBD1 (5 bases). The CDR3 totals 14 residues. V lost 5 bases, J lost 2 bases, and 12 bases lay in between.

The rearrangement uses TRBV6-5 and TRBJ2-4, with D possibly matching TRBD1 (6 bases). Trimming stripped 0 bases from V and 0 bases from J, with 12 bases between. Germline V CDR1 and CDR2: MNHEY, SVGAGI. CDR3 length: 17 residues. The DNA for the CDR3 is TGTGCCAGCAGTTACTCGAAGGACAGCTCAGCCAAAAACATTCAGTACTTC. It translates to CASSYSKDSSAKNIQYF.

The chain uses TRBV7-9 and TRBJ1-4; no clear D gene. Germline CDR1 SEHNR, CDR2 FQNEAQ (reference sequence). Trimming removed 5 bases at V and 1 base at J, with 8 bases between. The CDR3 totals 14 residues. The DNA of the CDR3 is TGTGCCAGCAGCCCCGGATTAACTAATGAAAAACTGTTTTTT. The encoded protein is CASSPGLTNEKLFF.